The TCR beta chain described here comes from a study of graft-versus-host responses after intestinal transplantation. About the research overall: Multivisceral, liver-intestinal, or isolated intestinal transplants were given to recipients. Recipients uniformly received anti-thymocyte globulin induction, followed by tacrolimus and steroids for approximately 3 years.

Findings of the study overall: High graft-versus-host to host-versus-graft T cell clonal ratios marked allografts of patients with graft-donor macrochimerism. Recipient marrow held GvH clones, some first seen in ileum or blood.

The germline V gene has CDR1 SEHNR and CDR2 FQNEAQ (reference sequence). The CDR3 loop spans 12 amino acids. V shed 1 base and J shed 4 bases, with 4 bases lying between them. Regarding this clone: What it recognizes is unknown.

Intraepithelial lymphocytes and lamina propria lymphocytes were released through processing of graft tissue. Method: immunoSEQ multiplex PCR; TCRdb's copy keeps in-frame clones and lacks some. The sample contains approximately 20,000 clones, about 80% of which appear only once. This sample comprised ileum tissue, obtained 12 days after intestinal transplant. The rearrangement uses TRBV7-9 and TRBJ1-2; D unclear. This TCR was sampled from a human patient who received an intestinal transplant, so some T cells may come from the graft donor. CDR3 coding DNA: TGTGCCAGCAGCTTAGACACCTATGGCTACACCTTC. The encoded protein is CASSLDTYGYTF.